A single sample is the source of the 31 T cell receptor beta chains below, sequenced in a study of blood T cell repertoires in COVID-19 (TCRdb year 2020). The library was prepared using the immunoSEQ multiplex PCR assay. Here the immuneACCESS table is served through TCRdb, limited to in-frame sequences with V and J called. Missing clones are a known gap in these copies; in checked studies unresolved V genes cover under half, and the rest lacks a known reason. The sample table lists approximately 140,000 clones, around nine tenths of them with a count of one. 2% to 2.5% of the sample is in the top ten clones. Material: peripheral blood. The source of these receptors is a human donor in a cohort sampled during active COVID-19.

The sample holds one count of this clone. The chain is built from TRBV6-2 or TRBV6-3 and TRBJ1-2; D not certain. The CDR3 is 13 amino acids. The V and J ends lost 1 base and 4 bases respectively, with 7 bases between them. Germline loops: CDR1 MNHEY, CDR2 SVGEGT. The CDR3 spells CASSYWAAYGYTF. In nucleotides, the CDR3 is TGTGCCAGCAGTTACTGGGCAGCCTATGGCTACACCTTC.

V gene TRBV4-3 combines with J gene TRBJ2-3, with 9 bases aligning to TRBD1. The CDR3 consists of 16 residues. J lost 5 bases, V lost 2 bases, and 8 bases had no gene match. Germline assignment: CDR1 LGHNA and CDR2 YSLEER. The CDR3 DNA reads TGCGCCAGCAGCCAAAATCCGGGACAGGGAGGAGATACGCAGTATTTT. Amino acids: CASSQNPGQGGDTQYF.

This rearrangement joins TRBV16 to TRBJ1-1; TRBD1 matches 7 bases. The CDR3 covers 15 residues. V was pared by 2 bases and J by 1 base, with 4 bases of the junction left unmatched. Germline-derived CDR1 and CDR2 are KGHSY and FQNENV. Here the CDR3 DNA reads TGTGCCAGCAGCCAAGTCAGGACAGGGAACACTGAAGCTTTCTTT. It yields the protein CASSQVRTGNTEAFF.

The genes are TRBV6-6 and TRBJ1-5; no clear D gene. The CDR3 has 13 amino acids. Germline loops: CDR1 MNHNY, CDR2 SVGAGI (reference sequence). Trimming took 10 bases from V and 4 from J, leaving 14 bases between them. This CDR3 reads CATSDGENQPQHF. The DNA of the CDR3 is TGTGCCACCTCGGACGGGGAAAATCAGCCCCAGCATTTT.

In this sample, this clone turned up once. The chain links TRBV30 to TRBJ2-7; TRBD2 is a possible D gene (7 bases). Looked up from germline, CDR1 is GTSNPN and CDR2 is SVGIG (reference sequence). The CDR3 loop spans 12 amino acids. Between the trimmed V and J ends, which lost 0 bases and 9 bases, there was a span of 12 bases. CDR3 in amino acids: CAWSVGGVGQYF. The CDR3 nucleotides read TGTGCCTGGAGTGTAGGGGGGGTAGGGCAGTACTTC.

V is TRBV6-1 and J is TRBJ2-7; D is unresolved. V dropped 3 bases and J dropped 3 bases, with 9 bases sitting between them. Germline-derived CDR1 and CDR2 are MNHNS and SASEGT. The CDR3 sequence is 13 residues long. Here the CDR3 reads CASSDSFLYEQYF. The CDR3 coding sequence is TGTGCCAGCAGTGACAGTTTCCTCTACGAGCAGTACTTC.

The chain uses TRBV18 and TRBJ2-7, with 7 nucleotides matching TRBD1. The CDR3 is 15 amino acids. V gave up 0 bases and J gave up 4 bases; unmatched junction bases: 6. Germline loops: CDR1 KGHSH, CDR2 LQKENI. The CDR3 loop reads CASSPPTGQFYEQYF. CDR3 DNA: TGTGCCAGCTCACCACCGACAGGGCAGTTTTACGAGCAGTACTTC.

The chain employs TRBV15 and TRBJ2-2; D is unclear. Trimming took off 0 bases at V and 1 base at J, with 12 bases between the two ends. This CDR3 spans 17 amino acids. Germline V gene sequence: CDR1 LNHNV, CDR2 YYDKDF (reference sequence). CDR3 sequence reads: CATSRDMSALNTGELFF. Here the CDR3 DNA reads TGTGCCACCAGCAGAGATATGAGTGCTTTGAACACCGGGGAGCTGTTTTTT.

The rearrangement joins TRBV2 to TRBJ1-6; 7 nucleotides line up with TRBD1. The CDR3 spans 14 residues. Germline values: CDR1 SNHLY, CDR2 FYNNEI. Trimming took 5 bases from V and 7 from J; bases not matched to a gene: 5. CDR3 sequence reads: CASSQTGVNSPLHF. In nucleotides, the CDR3 is TGTGCCAGCAGTCAAACAGGGGTGAATTCACCCCTCCACTTT. Filled out from reference TRBV2 and TRBJ1-6, the complete variable domain reads EPEVTQTPSHQVTQMGQEVILRCVPISNHLYFYWYRQILGQKVEFLVSFYNNEISEKSEIFDDQFSVERPDGSNFTLKIRSTKLEDSAMYFCASSQTGVNSPLHFGNGTRLTVT.

This chain uses TRBV2 with TRBJ2-2; weak D call: TRBD2 (6 bases). Germline V CDR1 and CDR2: SNHLY, FYNNEI. The CDR3 sequence is 16 residues long. Trimming pared 1 base from V and 1 base from J, leaving 10 bases between. The CDR3 coding sequence is TGTGCCAGCAGTGAAGTCGCAGCGGGGAACACCGGGGAGCTGTTTTTT. Its protein product is CASSEVAAGNTGELFF.

The chain carries TRBV19 and TRBJ1-5; D is possibly TRBD1 (5 bases). The CDR3 sequence is 14 residues long. Germline V gives CDR1 LNHDA, CDR2 SQIVND (reference sequence). V lost 3 bases and J lost 3, with 9 bases in between. In DNA form, the CDR3 reads TGTGCCAGTAGTATCTGGGGACTCAATCAGCCCCAGCATTTT. It codes for CASSIWGLNQPQHF.

J is TRBJ1-1 and V is TRBV7-2, with 9 bases that match TRBD1. The CDR3 totals 16 residues. Per the germline V gene, CDR1 is SGHTA and CDR2 is FQGNSA. The junction had 13 bases not matched to a gene; V was cut back by 5 bases and J by 6 bases. The CDR3 DNA follows: TGTGCCAGCAGCCATAGGGAAGGACAGGGGAGCGCTGAAGCTTTCTTT. This translates into CASSHREGQGSAEAFF.

The chain employs TRBV3-1 (or the pseudogene TRBV3-2) and TRBJ1-6; D possibly corresponds to TRBD1 (6 bases). This CDR3 comprises 17 residues. The V gene lost 3 bases and the J gene lost 6 bases, with 18 bases spanning the gap. CDR1 is LGHDT, CDR2 YNNKEL, per germline (reference sequence). CDR3 sequence (DNA): TGTGCCAGCAGCCAGGGGGGGGCACAGGGACTTAATTCACCCCTCCACTTT. Translating it yields CASSQGGAQGLNSPLHF.

The genes are TRBV18 and TRBJ2-2, with D uncertain. V lost 2 bases and J lost 0, with 13 bases in between. CDR1 KGHSH and CDR2 LQKENI come from the germline V gene. CDR3 size: 17 residues. The CDR3 protein is CASSPGFGVANTGELFF. CDR3 nucleotides: TGTGCCAGCTCACCAGGTTTCGGTGTCGCGAACACCGGGGAGCTGTTTTTT. Drawing the rest from reference TRBV18 and TRBJ2-2, the complete variable domain is NAGVMQNPRHLVRRRGQEARLRCSPMKGHSHVYWYRQLPEEGLKFMVYLQKENIIDESGMPKERFSAEFPKEGPSILRIQQVVRGDSAAYFCASSPGFGVANTGELFFGEGSRLTVL.

The chain couples TRBV15 to TRBJ2-1, with 11 bases that match TRBD2. Trimming at V came to 6 bases and at J to 0 bases, leaving 7 bases not matched to a gene. Germline V gives CDR1 LNHNV, CDR2 YYDKDF (reference sequence). The length of the CDR3 is 17 residues. CDR3 sequence reads: CATRTLAGGRSYNEQFF. As DNA, the CDR3 is TGTGCCACCAGGACCCTAGCGGGGGGCCGCTCCTACAATGAGCAGTTCTTC.

The chain recombines TRBV28 with TRBJ2-1, with 8 bases fitting TRBD2. Germline-derived CDR1 and CDR2 are MDHEN and SYDVKM. This CDR3 has 16 residues. V was pared by 5 bases and J by 9 bases, with 15 bases of the junction left unmatched. This CDR3 is CASSSTRGALSTEQFF. In nucleotides, the CDR3 is TGTGCCAGCAGTAGTACGCGGGGGGCATTATCTACTGAGCAGTTCTTC.

This clone has a single count. The chain employs TRBV9 and TRBJ2-5, with TRBD2 identical over 7 bases. V lost 0 bases, J lost 5 bases, and 7 bases stayed unmatched. The CDR3 has 15 residues. The germline V gene encodes CDR1 SGDLS and CDR2 YYNGEE. CDR3 sequence: CASSVGQTSSETQYF. In DNA form, the CDR3 reads TGTGCCAGCAGCGTAGGGCAGACTAGCTCCGAGACCCAGTACTTC.

This chain connects TRBV5-8 to TRBJ1-3; TRBD1 aligns across 7 bases. Germline V CDR1 and CDR2: SGHTS, YDEGEE. V trimming: 3 bases; J trimming: 3 bases; junction bases outside the gene matches: 9. This CDR3 is built from 16 residues. The CDR3 is CASSSGTGQFGNTIYF. The CDR3 DNA reads as TGTGCCAGCAGCTCCGGGACGGGACAGTTTGGAAACACCATATATTTT.

V and J are TRBV27 and TRBJ2-6; D perhaps matches TRBD2 (5 bases). In germline, CDR1 is MNHEY, CDR2 SMNVEV (reference sequence). CDR3 length: 17 amino acids. Trimming took 7 bases from V and 0 from J, leaving 16 bases between them. The CDR3 protein is CASMRATAVSGANVLTF. CDR3 nucleotides: TGTGCCAGCATGAGGGCCACCGCAGTCTCTGGGGCCAACGTCCTGACTTTC.

V is TRBV4-1 and J is TRBJ1-1; maybe TRBD1 (6 bases). The germline gives CDR1 MGHRA, CDR2 YSYEKL. The CDR3 contains 16 residues. Trimming took off 2 bases at V and 5 bases at J, with 18 bases between the two ends. In DNA form, the CDR3 reads TGCGCCAGCAGCCAATCCGTGGGTGGGGGCAAAACTGAAGCTTTCTTT. This translates into CASSQSVGGGKTEAFF.

This rearrangement joins TRBV4-3 to TRBJ1-4, with a tentative D call TRBD1 (5 bases). The V gene lost 1 base and the J gene lost 3 bases, with 9 bases spanning the gap. From germline, CDR1 is LGHNA and CDR2 YSLEER. The CDR3 contains 15 residues. CDR3 residues: CASSQVNRPNEKLFF. DNA of the CDR3: TGCGCCAGCAGCCAAGTAAACAGGCCTAATGAAAAACTGTTTTTT.

The chain carries TRBV19 and TRBJ2-1, with 10 positions matching TRBD1. Per the germline V gene, CDR1 is LNHDA and CDR2 is SQIVND (reference sequence). The CDR3 is 16 residues long. The J segment lost 5 bases and the V segment lost 5 bases, leaving 9 bases of the junction unmatched. This chain's CDR3 is CASSSLPGQGHNEQFF. The DNA for the CDR3 is TGTGCCAGTAGTTCCTTGCCGGGACAGGGGCACAATGAGCAGTTCTTC. The full variable domain, with the rest looked up from reference TRBV19 and TRBJ2-1, is DGGITQSPKYLFRKEGQNVTLSCEQNLNHDAMYWYRQDPGQGLRLIYYSQIVNDFQKGDIAEGYSVSREKKESFPLTVTSAQKNPTAFYLCASSSLPGQGHNEQFFGPGTRLTVL.

The chain is built from TRBV28 and TRBJ2-1, with 8 nucleotides matching TRBD2. The CDR3 runs 15 residues. Germline V CDR1 and CDR2: MDHEN, SYDVKM. Germline trimming cut 5 bases from V and 0 bases from J; bases unmatched to any gene: 3. The CDR3 nucleotides read TGTGCCAGCAGTCGGAGCGGGAGCTCCTACAATGAGCAGTTCTTC. Amino acids: CASSRSGSSYNEQFF.

This chain joins TRBV4-3 and TRBJ2-2; 9 nucleotides agree with TRBD2. V gave up 0 bases and J gave up 2 bases; unmatched junction bases: 10. This CDR3 comprises 19 residues. Germline assignment: CDR1 LGHNA and CDR2 YSLEER. DNA for the CDR3: TGCGCCAGCAGCCAAGAAGGTCTTTCGACTAGCGGAAACACCGGGGAGCTGTTTTTT. Protein: CASSQEGLSTSGNTGELFF.

The chain links TRBV29-1 to TRBJ2-5; maybe TRBD2 (5 bases). The CDR3 extends over 15 amino acids. Germline V gene lookup returns CDR1 SQVTM and CDR2 ANQGSEA. V dropped 3 bases and J dropped 5 bases, with 19 bases sitting between them. The CDR3 here is CSVDRRTGVAETQYF. CDR3 nucleotide sequence: TGCAGCGTTGATCGCCGAACCGGGGTAGCTGAGACCCAGTACTTC.

Note on this clone: Mismatch with germline at one junction end may stem from a read error. This chain connects TRBV7-9 to TRBJ1-4; possible D gene TRBD1, 5 bases. The CDR3 length is 15 residues. CDR1 is SEHNR and CDR2 is FQNEAQ in the germline V gene (reference sequence). The CDR3 loop is CASGLGTPRREKLFF. CDR3 nucleotides: TGTGCCAGCGGCTTAGGGACCCCAAGGAGGGAAAAACTGTTTTTT.

CDR3 in DNA: TGTGCCAGCAGCTTACTGGATACGCAGTATTTT. Protein product: CASSLLDTQYF. The genes are TRBV7-6 and TRBJ2-3; D is uncertain. Trimming cost V 2 bases and J 6 bases, with 3 bases left between them. Looked up from germline, CDR1 is SGHVS and CDR2 is FNYEAQ. This CDR3 is 11 amino acids long. The whole variable domain, remainder taken from reference TRBV7-6 and TRBJ2-3, is GAGVSQSPRYKVTKRGQDVALRCDPISGHVSLYWYRQALGQGPEFLTYFNYEAQQDKSGLPNDRFSAERPEGSISTLTIQRTEQRDSAMYRCASSLLDTQYFGPGTRLTVL.

The genes are TRBV2 and TRBJ2-7; TRBD1 matches 7 bases. Germline assignment: CDR1 SNHLY and CDR2 FYNNEI. J lost 0 bases, V lost 7 bases, and 9 bases had no gene match. This CDR3 region has 15 residues. The CDR3 here is CASKVQGVSSYEQYF. CDR3 coding DNA: TGTGCCAGCAAGGTGCAGGGGGTCAGCTCCTACGAGCAGTACTTC.

This chain connects TRBV5-8 to TRBJ1-2; 12 bases agree with TRBD1. The CDR3 spans 17 residues. Trimming removed 4 bases from V and 2 bases from J; junction bases left unmatched: 9. Germline assignment: CDR1 SGHTS and CDR2 YDEGEE. The CDR3 DNA is TGTGCCAGCAGCATACCGGGACAGGGGGCGTCGAACTATGGCTACACCTTC. Residues: CASSIPGQGASNYGYTF.

The V call is TRBV4-3, the J call TRBJ2-1; D is possibly TRBD2 (5 bases). V dropped 4 bases and J dropped 2 bases, with 12 bases sitting between them. CDR1 is LGHNA and CDR2 is YSLEER in the germline V gene. The CDR3 has 15 amino acids. The DNA of the CDR3 is TGCGCCAGCAGCCGCCAAAGCGGTACCTACAATGAGCAGTTCTTC. This gives the protein CASSRQSGTYNEQFF.

The gene calls are TRBV7-8 and TRBJ2-7, with 11 bases that match TRBD2. The CDR3 contains 16 residues. V trimming: 4 bases; J trimming: 4 bases; junction bases outside the gene matches: 9. Germline CDR1 and CDR2: SGHVS and FQNEAQ. The CDR3 nucleotides read TGTGCCAGCAGCTACATACTAGCGGGAGCAGTATACGAGCAGTACTTC. Residues: CASSYILAGAVYEQYF.